The sequence of this TCR beta chain was determined in a study of cytomegalovirus exposure and HLA in healthy donors. PCR used 60 Vbeta primers and 13 Jbeta primers. Here immunoSEQ multiplex PCR was the method, and the copy in TCRdb shows in-frame clones only, minus some. The sample consists of about 160,000 clones, 82% of them appearing once. The source of this sequence is a girl aged 5-17 years in good health and CMV-seropositive. Sequencing used PBMCs.

CDR3 nucleotides: TGCGCCAGCAGCGAGGTTGTTCCAGCATCTGATACGCAGTATTTT. It yields the protein CASSEVVPASDTQYF. The chain links TRBV5-1 to TRBJ2-3; D is uncertain. Trimming removed 4 bases from V and 6 bases from J, with 18 bases in between. This CDR3 spans 15 amino acids. Per germline, CDR1 SGHRS and CDR2 YFSETQ.